The 20 T cell receptor beta chains listed next were all sequenced from one sample in a study of CD8+CD57+ T cells in acquired aplastic anemia (dated by TCRdb to the late 2010s). The instrument given in TCRdb is Illumina HiSeq 2000. Genomic DNA was used as template for profiling of TCR beta VDJ combinations and CDR3 sequences. TCRdb trimmed the raw reads at Q25, called clones with MiXCR and kept productive beta chains. Under each unique CDR3 protein, matching rows form one entry showing the most common genes and DNA. The sample has 150,000 to 200,000 distinct CDR3 sequences on record, 65% to 75% of them singletons. The ten top clones hold around 45% of the sample. Flow cytometry had shown CD8+CD57+ cell expansion in the patients selected for sequencing. The sample taken for sequencing was sorted CD4+, CD8+, or CD8+CD57+ T cells (not recorded which) from PBMCs. The receptors here all came from a human donor with aplastic anemia.

J is TRBJ2-3 and V is TRBV19; TRBD1 aligns across 8 bases. The CDR3 runs 16 residues. Trimming at V came to 5 bases and at J to 3 bases, leaving 10 bases not matched to a gene. Germline CDR1 LNHDA, CDR2 SQIVND (reference sequence). This CDR3 reads CASSVLTGVATDTQYF. The DNA for the CDR3 is TGTGCCAGTAGTGTCCTGACAGGGGTAGCAACAGATACGCAGTATTTT.

V usage is TRBV2 and J usage is TRBJ2-1; TRBD1 might be the D (6 bases). V lost 7 bases to trimming and J lost 4 bases, with 17 bases between them. This CDR3 is built from 15 residues. CDR1 and CDR2 (germline): SNHLY, FYNNEI. CDR3 sequence reads: CASNPGVGIYNEQFF. CDR3 bases: TGTGCCAGCAATCCAGGGGTGGGGATATACAATGAGCAGTTCTTC.

The chain combines TRBV29-1 with TRBJ2-7, with D tentatively TRBD1 or TRBD2 (5 bases each). V was pared by 3 bases and J by 3 bases, with 6 bases between. From germline, CDR1 is SQVTM and CDR2 ANQGSEA. The length of the CDR3 is 11 residues. For the CDR3, the DNA is TGCAGCGTTGAGAGGGGCTACGAGCAGTACTTC. This sequence encodes CSVERGYEQYF.

The chain couples TRBV20-1 to TRBJ2-7; possibly TRBD2 for D (5 bases). Between the trimmed V and J ends, which lost 3 bases and 3 bases, there was a span of 9 bases. Germline V gives CDR1 DFQATT, CDR2 SNEGSKA (reference sequence). CDR3 length equals 12 residues. The CDR3: CSARDGIYEQYF. The CDR3 DNA reads as TGCAGTGCTAGGGACGGGATCTACGAGCAGTACTTC.

This chain connects TRBV5-1 to TRBJ2-1, with 9 nucleotides matching TRBD2. The CDR3 totals 14 residues. Per germline, CDR1 SGHRS and CDR2 YFSETQ. After removal of 4 bases from V and 9 bases from J, the junction contained 8 bases not matched to a gene. CDR3 sequence (DNA): TGCGCCAGCAGCCCGGCCGGGACTAGCCGTGAGCAGTTCTTC. It is translated as CASSPAGTSREQFF. Together with reference TRBV5-1 and TRBJ2-1, the CDR3 gives the full variable domain: KAGVTQTPRYLIKTRGQQVTLSCSPISGHRSVSWYQQTPGQGLQFLFEYFSETQRNKGNFPGRFSGRQFSNSRSEMNVSTLELGDSALYLCASSPAGTSREQFFGPGTRLTVL.

Only a few counts were recorded for this clonotype. The chain couples TRBV7-9 to TRBJ1-6; 9 bases match TRBD1. V shed 6 bases and J 7 bases; nucleotides not matched to a gene: 4. The CDR3 extends over 14 amino acids. Germline CDR1 and CDR2: SEHNR and FQNEAQ (reference sequence). The CDR3 sequence is CASRSGTGNSPLHF. The CDR3 bases are TGTGCCAGCAGATCCGGGACAGGGAATTCACCCCTCCACTTT.

The chain is built from TRBV7-9 and TRBJ2-1; perhaps TRBD2 as D (7 bases). V dropped 1 base and J dropped 0 bases, with 10 bases sitting between them. Germline V gene sequence: CDR1 SEHNR, CDR2 FQNEAQ (reference sequence). The CDR3 totals 16 residues. The chain's CDR3 is CASSLGGGGSYNEQFF. The CDR3 region has the DNA TGTGCCAGCAGCTTAGGGGGAGGGGGCTCCTACAATGAGCAGTTCTTC.

The chain combines TRBV25-1 with TRBJ1-1; D is possibly TRBD1 (5 bases). The germline gives CDR1 MGHDK, CDR2 SYGVNS. V was pared by 4 bases and J by 0 bases, with 9 bases between. There are 14 residues in the CDR3. This CDR3 reads CASSAGIMNTEAFF. The CDR3 DNA sequence: TGTGCCAGCAGTGCAGGGATTATGAACACTGAAGCTTTCTTT.

V is TRBV7-2 and J is TRBJ1-6; 7 bases are shared with TRBD1. CDR1 is SGHTA and CDR2 is FQGNSA in the germline V gene. This CDR3 is 17 amino acids long. Losses at the gene ends were 5 bases for V and 10 bases for J; bases not matched to a gene: 17. The CDR3 protein is CASSQARYTGESSPLHF. The DNA of the CDR3 is TGTGCCAGCAGCCAAGCAAGATATACAGGGGAGTCGTCACCCCTCCACTTT.

This clonotype came up once. This chain connects TRBV15 to TRBJ1-6, with D possibly TRBD1 on 5 matching bases. This CDR3 contains 19 residues. With 2 bases removed from V and 7 bases from J, the gap between germline ends came to 24 bases. Germline-derived CDR1 and CDR2 are LNHNV and YYDKDF (reference sequence). Here the CDR3 DNA reads TGTGCCACCAGCAGACGACCGACAGTAGGACAAATGGGGAATTCACCCCTCCACTTT. It codes for CATSRRPTVGQMGNSPLHF.

The chain combines TRBV20-1 with TRBJ1-2; 7 nucleotides line up with TRBD1. Trimming removed 3 bases from V and 5 bases from J; junction bases left unmatched: 6. CDR3 length equals 13 residues. Germline CDR1 is DFQATT and CDR2 is SNEGSKA (reference sequence). The CDR3 region is CSAREGAGYGYTF. The DNA of the CDR3 is TGCAGTGCTAGGGAGGGGGCTGGGTATGGCTACACCTTC.

This clonotype was counted a few times. For the CDR3, the DNA is TGTGCCAGCAGCTTCCTCCAAGATACGCAGTATTTT. It encodes CASSFLQDTQYF. The chain recombines TRBV5-8 with TRBJ2-3; no clear D gene. Germline assignment: CDR1 SGHTS and CDR2 YDEGEE. V was pared by 2 bases and J by 5 bases, with 6 bases between. The CDR3 runs 12 residues.

On this clonotype itself: The junction and the germline gene differ at one end; a read error may be behind it. V usage is TRBV7-7 and J usage is TRBJ1-4; 7 nucleotides match TRBD1. Germline assignment: CDR1 SSHAT and CDR2 FNYEAQ (reference sequence). The CDR3 consists of 13 residues. The CDR3 region is CASSPRQGSGLFF. In DNA, the CDR3 is TGTGCTAGCAGCCCTCGACAGGGTTCTGGTCTGTTTTTT. Together with reference TRBV7-7 and TRBJ1-4, the CDR3 gives the full variable domain: GAGVSQSPRYKVTKRGQDVTLRCDPISSHATLYWYQQALGQGPEFLTYFNYEAQPDKSGLPSDRFSAERPEGSISTLTIQRTEQRDSAMYRCASSPRQGSGLFFGSGTQLSVL.

The table lists this clonotype with many counts. The chain has TRBV15 and TRBJ2-5; weak D call: TRBD1 (5 bases). The CDR3 runs to 16 residues. V lost 0 bases and J lost 4, with 15 bases in between. Germline V lookup: CDR1 LNHNV, CDR2 YYDKDF (reference sequence). The CDR3 loop reads CATSRDHRFGGETQYF. The CDR3 DNA is TGTGCCACCAGCAGAGATCACAGGTTTGGCGGAGAGACCCAGTACTTC.

V usage is TRBV20-1 and J usage is TRBJ1-4, with 11 bases identical to TRBD1. The V and J ends lost 0 bases and 8 bases, in that order; junction bases with no gene match: 8. The CDR3 covers 16 residues. CDR1 and CDR2 from the germline V gene are DFQATT and SNEGSKA (reference sequence). The CDR3 loop reads CSARDLGQGAGEKLFF. The CDR3 region has the DNA TGCAGTGCTAGAGATCTAGGACAGGGGGCGGGGGAAAAACTGTTTTTT.

The chain carries TRBV24-1 and TRBJ2-2; no reliable D call. This CDR3 is 15 amino acids long. V was trimmed by 5 bases and J by 1 base, leaving 10 bases between them. Germline CDR1 and CDR2: KGHDR and SFDVKD. The CDR3 loop is CATSVILGNTGELFF. The CDR3 DNA reads TGTGCCACCAGTGTGATTTTAGGGAACACCGGGGAGCTGTTTTTT.

The chain combines TRBV19 with TRBJ2-3; D is possibly TRBD2 (5 bases). The V gene lost 3 bases and the J gene lost 3 bases, with 13 bases spanning the gap. The CDR3 contains 15 residues. Germline V lookup: CDR1 LNHDA, CDR2 SQIVND (reference sequence). The CDR3 nucleotides are TGTGCCAGTAGTATCGGGCAGTGGGAGACAGATACGCAGTATTTT. Residues: CASSIGQWETDTQYF.

In this sample, this clonotype turned up once. The rearrangement links TRBV20-1 to TRBJ2-5; a weak D match, TRBD2 (5 bases). This CDR3 is 12 amino acids long. CDR1 DFQATT and CDR2 SNEGSKA come from the germline V gene (reference sequence). Trimming took off 3 bases at V and 4 bases at J, with 9 bases between the two ends. DNA of the CDR3: TGCAGTGCTAGGGTTCGGGGAGAGACCCAGTACTTC. Its protein is CSARVRGETQYF.

The rearrangement uses TRBV15 and TRBJ2-7, with TRBD2 matching over 8 bases. Germline V gene sequence: CDR1 LNHNV, CDR2 YYDKDF (reference sequence). The CDR3 consists of 13 residues. J gave up 5 bases and V 5 bases, and 5 bases lay outside the gene matches. The CDR3 region is CATSLGLADEQYF. The CDR3 coding sequence is TGTGCCACCAGCTTAGGACTAGCAGACGAGCAGTACTTC.

This chain uses TRBV9 with TRBJ2-3; weak D call: TRBD2 (7 bases). Germline CDR1 reads SGDLS; CDR2 reads YYNGEE. The CDR3 is 15 amino acids. With 3 bases removed from V and 5 bases from J, the gap between germline ends came to 16 bases. The CDR3 DNA follows: TGTGCCAGCAGCGCGACCGGGGGGCAAAGAGATACGCAGTATTTT. Amino acids: CASSATGGQRDTQYF.